Sequencing of this T cell receptor (beta chain) was carried out in a study of T cells in Graves' hyperthyroidism and ophthalmopathy. General study findings and limits: Most thyroid-expanded clonotypes above 0.001 were also found in blood. With a median lead of 6.5 months before onset, the model predicted ophthalmopathy.

Criteria for exclusion of patients were uncontrolled infection, other autoimmune disease, pregnancy or lactation. Comment on this clonotype: What it binds is not known.

The ends were cut back, 1 base at V and 7 bases at J, with 10 bases in the middle. Germline V CDR1 and CDR2: LGHDT, YNNKEL (reference sequence). There are 13 residues in the CDR3. Amplification of TCR beta CDR3 regions used RNA as the template. The TCR CDR3 first-round RT-PCR relied on the HTBI primer set. TCRdb called the multiplex PCR reads again in MiXCR, with one record for every CDR3 protein. This sample carries around 420,000 distinct CDR3 sequences, less than 20% of them seen once, and the ten largest clones take approximately 7.5%. Sequencing used blood. The rearrangement joins TRBV3-1 to TRBJ1-1; a weak D match, TRBD1 (5 bases). The origin of this receptor is a woman aged 18-29 years with Graves' hyperthyroidism. DNA of the CDR3: TGTGCCAGCAGCCAAGGTTGGCAGGGTGAAGCTTTCTTT. Translation: CASSQGWQGEAFF.